This TCR beta chain derives from a study of blood T cell repertoires in COVID-19. This CDR3 comprises 15 residues. CDR1 is KGHSH and CDR2 is LQKENI in the germline V gene. V was pared by 5 bases and J by 2 bases, with 5 bases of the junction left unmatched. Only in-frame clones appear in the TCRdb table, and some are missing; sequencing was by immunoSEQ multiplex PCR. The table records about 25,000 clones, around 88% of them present only once. Specimen: peripheral blood. This TCR was recovered from a human donor with active COVID-19. The donor label of this sample is uncertain. This sequence joins TRBV18 and TRBJ1-1; 10 nucleotides align to TRBD1. CDR3 sequence reads: CASSKDRGTNTEAFF. CDR3 DNA: TGTGCCAGCTCAAAGGACAGGGGGACCAACACTGAAGCTTTCTTT.